Reported below is one T cell receptor beta chain. Antigen unknown. The sample is drawn from a study of OX40 agonist ivuxolimab in advanced cancers. Study-level findings and limits: Partial responders dosed at 0.1-3.0 mg/kg displayed clonal expansion ranking among the lowest.

Trimming left V 1 base short and J 3 bases short, with 9 bases between. In germline, CDR1 is LNHDA, CDR2 SQIVND (reference sequence). CDR3 length: 14 amino acids. Here immunoSEQ multiplex PCR was the method, and the copy in TCRdb shows in-frame clones only, minus some. The sample contains 30,000 to 35,000 clones, 85% to 95% of which appear only once. The origin of this receptor is an adult with an advanced solid tumor such as melanoma, head and neck, liver or kidney cancer. The source material was CD4+ or CD8+ T cells sorted from blood, sampled in a trial of the OX40 agonist ivuxolimab. The genes are TRBV19 and TRBJ2-5; D call uncertain. The CDR3 coding sequence is TGTGCCAGTAGTATAGTTCTAGGTGAAGAGACCCAGTACTTC. Residues: CASSIVLGEETQYF. Looking up the rest from reference TRBV19 and TRBJ2-5 gives the full variable domain: DGGITQSPKYLFRKEGQNVTLSCEQNLNHDAMYWYRQDPGQGLRLIYYSQIVNDFQKGDIAEGYSVSREKKESFPLTVTSAQKNPTAFYLCASSIVLGEETQYFGPGTRLLVL.